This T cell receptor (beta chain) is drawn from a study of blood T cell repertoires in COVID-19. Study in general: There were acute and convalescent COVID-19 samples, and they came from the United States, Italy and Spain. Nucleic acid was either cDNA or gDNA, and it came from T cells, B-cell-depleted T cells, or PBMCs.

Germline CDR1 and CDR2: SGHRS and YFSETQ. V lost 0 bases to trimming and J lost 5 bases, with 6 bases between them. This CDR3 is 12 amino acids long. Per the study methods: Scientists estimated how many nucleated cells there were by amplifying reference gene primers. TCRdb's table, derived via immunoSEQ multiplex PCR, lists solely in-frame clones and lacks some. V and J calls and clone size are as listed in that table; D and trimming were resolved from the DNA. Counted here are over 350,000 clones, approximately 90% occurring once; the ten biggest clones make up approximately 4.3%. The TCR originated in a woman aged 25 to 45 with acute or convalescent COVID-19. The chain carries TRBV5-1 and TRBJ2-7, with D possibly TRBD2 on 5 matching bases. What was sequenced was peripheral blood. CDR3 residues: CASSLAGNEQYF. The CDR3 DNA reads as TGCGCCAGCAGCTTGGCCGGGAACGAGCAGTACTTC.